A single sample gave rise to the 30 T cell receptor beta chains below, sequenced in a study of metastatic and nonmetastatic thyroid tumors. TCRdb re-called the PCR reads with MiXCR. This table holds roughly 34,000 clones, approximately 16% found once. Thyroid surgery took place with no prior treatment in any patient. Sequenced sample: blood. The source of these receptors is a male donor with papillary thyroid cancer or a benign thyroid nodule (not recorded which). Some clones in this sample may be carry-over from other donors' samples.

The table lists this clone with many counts. The CDR3 spells CASSQDSATQHQPLHF. The CDR3 coding sequence is TGTGCCAGCAGCCAAGATTCGGCCACCCAGCACCAACCCCTCCACTTT. The rearrangement uses TRBV4-2 and TRBJ1-6; D not resolved. The CDR3 is 16 residues long. The germline V and J ends were trimmed by 0 bases and 12 bases, with 18 bases remaining between them. The V gene's germline CDR1 is LGHNA and CDR2 YNFKEQ.

This clone was seen repeatedly, ten times or more. As DNA, the CDR3 is TGTGCCAGCAGCCCGACGGGACTAGCGGGAGCACCGTACTTC. Translated: CASSPTGLAGAPYF. This rearrangement joins TRBV28 to TRBJ2-4, with 14 nucleotides matching TRBD2. Germline loops: CDR1 MDHEN, CDR2 SYDVKM. The ends lost 6 bases at V and 15 bases at J; junction bases unmatched: 10. The CDR3 runs 14 residues.

This clone came up many times. This sequence joins TRBV30 and TRBJ2-2, with unresolved D. Trimming cost V 2 bases and J 2 bases, with 9 bases left between them. The CDR3 spans 14 residues. Germline values: CDR1 GTSNPN, CDR2 SVGIG (reference sequence). The CDR3 sequence: CAWSKPVNTGELFF. In nucleotides, the CDR3 is TGTGCCTGGAGTAAACCTGTTAACACCGGGGAGCTGTTTTTT.

This clone was seen repeatedly, ten times or more. V usage is TRBV7-2 and J usage is TRBJ2-3; 7 positions match TRBD2. This CDR3 has 14 amino acids. The junction had 5 bases not matched to a gene; V was cut back by 5 bases and J by 3 bases. Germline values: CDR1 SGHTA, CDR2 FQGNSA. The CDR3 region is CASSAQAGTDTQYF. The CDR3 bases are TGTGCCAGCAGCGCCCAAGCGGGAACAGATACGCAGTATTTT.

This clone has just one count. Given a much more abundant clone one base away, this may be a read error. The chain combines TRBV9 with TRBJ1-1; D is unclear. This CDR3 comprises 15 residues. Germline CDR1 SGDLS, CDR2 YYNGEE. CDR3 in DNA: TGTGCCACCAGCCCCTCCGGGCAGCCGAACACTGAAGCTTTCTTT. Translating it yields CATSPSGQPNTEAFF.

Ten or more counts support this clone. The chain couples TRBV11-2 to TRBJ1-2; possibly TRBD1 for D (6 bases). V lost 5 bases, J lost 2 bases, and 18 bases lay in between. This CDR3 spans 16 amino acids. Germline V gene sequence: CDR1 SGHAT, CDR2 FQNNGV. CDR3 nucleotides: TGTGCCAGCAGCCGAGAGGTCGGCAGGGGCAACTATGGCTACACCTTC. Protein product: CASSREVGRGNYGYTF.

This chain links TRBV5-1 with TRBJ2-5; the match to TRBD2 covers 8 bases. This CDR3 contains 16 residues. Germline CDR1 and CDR2: SGHRS and YFSETQ. With V trimmed by 1 base and J by 1 base, 6 bases remained unmatched. In DNA, the CDR3 is TGCGCCAGCAGCTTGTGGTCTAGCGGGTCCCAAGAGACCCAGTACTTC. This encodes CASSLWSSGSQETQYF.

The V and J genes are TRBV2 and TRBJ2-1; D is perhaps TRBD2 (6 bases). This CDR3 contains 13 residues. V was clipped by 2 bases and J by 12 bases, with 14 bases between them. Per germline, CDR1 SNHLY and CDR2 FYNNEI. CDR3 residues: CASSENLARAQFF. CDR3 coding DNA: TGTGCCAGCAGTGAAAATCTAGCGCGGGCGCAGTTCTTC.

This chain connects TRBV5-1 to TRBJ1-2, with 7 positions matching TRBD1. CDR1 and CDR2 (germline): SGHRS, YFSETQ. V was pared by 4 bases and J by 7 bases, with 13 bases of the junction left unmatched. The CDR3 has 15 residues. The CDR3 DNA reads as TGCGCCAGCAGCCTGGTCCCTGGGCAGGGGGGTGGCTACACCTTC. Its protein product is CASSLVPGQGGGYTF.

This clone has ten or more counts. A much larger clone differs by one base, so this may be a read error. V and J are TRBV7-2 and TRBJ1-6; D gene uncertain. Germline CDR1 reads SGHTA; CDR2 reads FQGNSA. There are 13 residues in the CDR3. With 1 base removed from V and 14 bases from J, the gap between germline ends came to 12 bases. This chain's CDR3 is CASSLGPMMALHF. DNA for the CDR3: TGTGCCAGCAGCTTAGGTCCGATGATGGCCCTCCACTTT.

This clone was counted at least ten times. With a much larger clone just one base away, this may be a read error. At the DNA level, this CDR3 is encoded by other sequences in the same sample as well. The V and J genes are TRBV7-8 and TRBJ2-7; TRBD2 agrees at 7 bases. The CDR3 runs to 17 residues. In germline, CDR1 is SGHVS, CDR2 FQNEAQ. The CDR3 DNA follows: TGTGCCAGCAGCTTAGGGGTGGCGGGAGCCCATCTGTACGAACAGTACTTC. It translates to CASSLGVAGAHLYEQYF.

This clone was seen many times. The chain recombines TRBV20-1 with TRBJ2-1, with D maybe TRBD2 (7 bases). There are 16 residues in the CDR3. Trimming shortened V by 5 bases and J by 0 bases, and 17 bases separated the two germline ends. Per the germline V gene, CDR1 is DFQATT and CDR2 is SNEGSKA (reference sequence). CDR3 coding DNA: TGCAGTGCTTCTAGGGGGGGTGGGAGCTCCTACAATGAGCAGTTCTTC. Encoded protein: CSASRGGGSSYNEQFF.

There are many counts of this clone. The gene calls are TRBV27 and TRBJ2-1, with 8 bases matching TRBD2. This CDR3 has 14 amino acids. Germline values: CDR1 MNHEY, CDR2 SMNVEV (reference sequence). The trim removed 5 bases at V and 8 bases at J, leaving 8 bases unmatched. The CDR3 spells CASSPGSGRDEQFF. The CDR3 region has the DNA TGTGCCAGCAGTCCCGGGAGCGGGAGAGATGAGCAGTTCTTC.

The gene calls are TRBV5-1 and TRBJ2-1, with 14 bases aligning to TRBD2. The CDR3 has 17 amino acids. Germline V gene lookup returns CDR1 SGHRS and CDR2 YFSETQ. The DNA for the CDR3 is TGCGCAGGCAGCTTGGCCGCGGGACTAGCGGGAGACGGTGAGCAGTTCTTC. Its protein product is CAGSLAAGLAGDGEQFF.

The V and J genes are TRBV20-1 and TRBJ2-7; possible D gene TRBD1, 6 bases. V was trimmed by 3 bases and J by 6 bases, leaving 15 bases between them. CDR3 size: 13 residues. Germline V gene lookup returns CDR1 DFQATT and CDR2 SNEGSKA (reference sequence). The CDR3 DNA reads TGCAGTGCTAGGTGGGACCCCAGGGGCGAGCAGTACTTC. It encodes CSARWDPRGEQYF.

V gene TRBV18 combines with J gene TRBJ1-6, with D perhaps matching TRBD1 (6 bases). CDR1 is KGHSH, CDR2 LQKENI, per germline. The CDR3 extends over 16 amino acids. V lost 0 bases and J lost 7, with 13 bases in between. The CDR3 region has the DNA TGTGCCAGCTCACCACCGAGCAGGGGAAGCAATTCACCCCTCCACTTT. Translating gives CASSPPSRGSNSPLHF.

In its sample, this clone was seen many times. J is TRBJ1-2 and V is TRBV18; no clear D. V shed 1 base and J shed 3 bases, with 12 bases lying between them. Germline assignment: CDR1 KGHSH and CDR2 LQKENI. The CDR3 runs 15 residues. The CDR3 nucleotides read TGTGCCAGCTCACCACAAATGTGGGATGACTATGGCTACACCTTC. Translating it yields CASSPQMWDDYGYTF.

This clone was seen repeatedly, ten times or more. Likely a read error: the CDR3 ends without its conserved phenylalanine or tryptophan. It is unclear where the CDR3 begins or ends on the DNA, so no DNA is shown, and the CDR3 is as TCRdb lists it. The J gene is TRBJ2-2, the V gene TRBV14; the D call of TRBD2 is as the table states it, not checked on the DNA. Termini included, the CDR3 measures 10 amino acids. Germline-derived CDR1 and CDR2 are SGHDN and FVKESK. The CDR3 is CASSQDASGG.

The table lists this clone with many counts. The J gene is TRBJ1-1, the V gene TRBV7-9, with 8 bases that match TRBD1. Trimming took 3 bases from V and 9 from J; bases not matched to a gene: 6. The CDR3 spans 13 residues. Germline lookup yields CDR1 SEHNR and CDR2 FQNEAQ (reference sequence). The chain's CDR3 is CASSLGQDSQAFF. In nucleotides, the CDR3 is TGTGCCAGCAGCTTGGGACAGGATAGTCAAGCTTTCTTT.

This clone showed up many times. The rearrangement links TRBV4-1 to TRBJ1-1; D call uncertain. The CDR3 has 14 amino acids. Deletions cut 2 bases from V and 6 bases from J, with 13 bases between. The germline gives CDR1 MGHRA, CDR2 YSYEKL. The CDR3 coding sequence is TGCGCCAGCAGCCAATCCCGCGTTAGTGCTGAAGCTTTCTTT. Its protein is CASSQSRVSAEAFF.

This clone occurred many times. The chain employs TRBV7-2 and TRBJ2-1, with TRBD2 matching over 11 bases. The CDR3 spans 15 residues. V trimming: 4 bases; J trimming: 12 bases; junction bases outside the gene matches: 11. Germline CDR1 reads SGHTA; CDR2 reads FQGNSA. The CDR3 sequence is CASSSIAGGPTGQFF. The CDR3 DNA follows: TGTGCCAGCAGCTCTATAGCGGGAGGGCCTACGGGGCAGTTCTTC.

The chain couples TRBV5-8 to TRBJ2-6, with a possible D match to TRBD1 (5 bases). CDR1 and CDR2 from the germline V gene are SGHTS and YDEGEE. Trimming took 7 bases from V and 0 from J, leaving 14 bases between them. The length of the CDR3 is 16 residues. The CDR3 DNA sequence: TGTGCCAGCGGGGCATCGCTTCACTCTGGGGCCAACGTCCTGACTTTC. Translating gives CASGASLHSGANVLTF.

This clone was recorded at least ten times. The chain joins TRBV20-1 to TRBJ2-7; the D gene is possibly TRBD2 (6 bases). The CDR3 length is 16 residues. Germline values: CDR1 DFQATT, CDR2 SNEGSKA (reference sequence). With 0 bases removed from V and 3 bases from J, the gap between germline ends came to 18 bases. The CDR3 sequence: CSARDRTGEVNYEQYF. CDR3 coding DNA: TGCAGTGCTAGAGATCGTACGGGAGAGGTGAACTACGAGCAGTACTTC.

This clone was detected many times. This chain connects TRBV7-6 to TRBJ2-7, with 9 bases lining up with TRBD2. The CDR3 is 15 amino acids. Trimming at V came to 4 bases and at J to 4 bases, leaving 8 bases not matched to a gene. Germline V lookup: CDR1 SGHVS, CDR2 FNYEAQ. The CDR3 sequence: CASSSRPSGEYEQYF. The CDR3 nucleotides read TGTGCCAGCAGCTCCCGTCCTAGCGGGGAATACGAGCAGTACTTC.

This clone appeared many times. The chain joins TRBV7-9 to TRBJ2-7; D gene uncertain. Trimming stripped 5 bases from V and 5 bases from J, with 10 bases between. Germline CDR1 reads SEHNR; CDR2 reads FQNEAQ (reference sequence). The CDR3 loop spans 12 amino acids. In DNA, the CDR3 is TGTGCCAGCAGCCCCCCGGGTCACGAGCAGTACTTC. This codes for CASSPPGHEQYF.

This clone was recorded many times. The V call is TRBV10-3, the J call TRBJ2-2; 10 bases are shared with TRBD2. Per germline, CDR1 ENHRY and CDR2 SYGVKD. The CDR3 has 15 amino acids. V dropped 3 bases and J dropped 6; count of bases not matched to a gene: 4. CDR3 loop: CAISEAGGPSGELFF. As DNA, the CDR3 is TGTGCCATCAGTGAAGCGGGAGGGCCTTCCGGGGAGCTGTTTTTT.

Many counts were recorded for this clone. The chain links TRBV30 to TRBJ2-3; 8 bases line up with TRBD1. The ends lost 8 bases at V and 3 bases at J; junction bases unmatched: 10. The CDR3 has 14 residues. CDR1 and CDR2 (germline): GTSNPN, SVGIG (reference sequence). The CDR3 is CAALQGASTDTQYF. CDR3 bases: TGTGCCGCCCTTCAGGGGGCATCGACAGATACGCAGTATTTT.

As concerns this clone: At one end the junction does not follow the germline gene, possibly because of a read error. The genes are TRBV12-3 or TRBV12-4 and TRBJ1-5; D unresolved. The CDR3 contains 14 residues. CDR3 in DNA: TGTGCCAGCAGTTTACGTCTTGGAGATAAGCCCCAGAATTTT. Protein product: CASSLRLGDKPQNF.

This clone was detected many times. This rearrangement joins TRBV10-3 to TRBJ2-7, with 8 bases fitting TRBD1. The ends lost 6 bases at V and 3 bases at J; junction bases unmatched: 4. Germline V gives CDR1 ENHRY, CDR2 SYGVKD. This CDR3 is built from 13 residues. The DNA for the CDR3 is TGTGCCATCAGATCGGACAGGGACTACGAGCAGTACTTC. Translating gives CAIRSDRDYEQYF.

This clone has more than one count but fewer than ten. It may be a read error: a sequence one base away is much more abundant. The chain carries TRBV20-1 and TRBJ2-5; the D call may be TRBD1 or TRBD2 (6 bases each). V was cut by 2 bases and J by 5 bases, with 15 bases left in between. Per the germline V gene, CDR1 is DFQATT and CDR2 is SNEGSKA (reference sequence). The length of the CDR3 is 14 residues. CDR3 sequence reads: CSARTSRRGETQYF. CDR3 in DNA: TGCAGTGCTAGAACTAGCAGGAGGGGGGAGACCCAGTACTTC.